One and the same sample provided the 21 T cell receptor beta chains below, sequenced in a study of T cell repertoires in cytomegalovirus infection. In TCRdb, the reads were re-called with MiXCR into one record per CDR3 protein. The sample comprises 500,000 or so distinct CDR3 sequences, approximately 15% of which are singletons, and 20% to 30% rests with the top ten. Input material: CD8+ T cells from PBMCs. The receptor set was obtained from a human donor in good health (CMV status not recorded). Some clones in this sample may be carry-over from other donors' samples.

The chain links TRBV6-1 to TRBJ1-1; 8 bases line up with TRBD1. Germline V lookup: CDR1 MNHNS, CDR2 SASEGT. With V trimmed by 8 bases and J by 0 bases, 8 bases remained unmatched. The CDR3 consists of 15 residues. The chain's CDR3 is CASEGTGGMNTEAFF. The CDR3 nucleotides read TGTGCCAGCGAGGGGACAGGAGGTATGAACACTGAAGCTTTCTTT.

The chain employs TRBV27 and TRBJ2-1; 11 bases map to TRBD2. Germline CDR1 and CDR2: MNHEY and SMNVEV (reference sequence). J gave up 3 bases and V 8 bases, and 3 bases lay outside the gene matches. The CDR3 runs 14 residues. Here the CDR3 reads CASRSGRVYNEQFF. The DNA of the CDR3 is TGTGCCAGCCGTAGCGGGAGGGTCTACAATGAGCAGTTCTTC.

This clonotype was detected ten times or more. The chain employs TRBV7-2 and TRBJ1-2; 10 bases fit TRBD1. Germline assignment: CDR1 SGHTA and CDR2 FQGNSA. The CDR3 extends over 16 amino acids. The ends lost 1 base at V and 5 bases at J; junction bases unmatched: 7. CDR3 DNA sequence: TGTGCCAGCAGCTTAGGTCGACAGGGGGCGCGTTATGGCTACACCTTC. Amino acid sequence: CASSLGRQGARYGYTF.

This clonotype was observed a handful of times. CDR3 protein: CASSIRGEQPQHF. The CDR3 DNA is TGTGCCAGTAGTATCAGGGGTGAGCAGCCCCAGCATTTT. The gene calls are TRBV19 and TRBJ1-5, with a tentative D call TRBD1 (6 bases). The V gene lost 3 bases and the J gene lost 7 bases, with 10 bases spanning the gap. Germline loops: CDR1 LNHDA, CDR2 SQIVND (reference sequence). The CDR3 runs to 13 residues.

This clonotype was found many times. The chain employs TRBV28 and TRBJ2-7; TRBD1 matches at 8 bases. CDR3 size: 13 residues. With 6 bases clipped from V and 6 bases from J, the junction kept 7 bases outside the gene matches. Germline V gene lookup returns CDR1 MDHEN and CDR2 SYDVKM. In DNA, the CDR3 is TGTGCCAGCAGGATGACAGGGGCTGGCGAGCAGTACTTC. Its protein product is CASRMTGAGEQYF.

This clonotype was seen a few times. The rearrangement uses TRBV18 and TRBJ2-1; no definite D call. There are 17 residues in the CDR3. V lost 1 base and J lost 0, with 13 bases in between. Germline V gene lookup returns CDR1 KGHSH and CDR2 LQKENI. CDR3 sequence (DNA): TGTGCCAGCTCACCACTGCACCCCCTGAGCTCCTACAATGAGCAGTTCTTC. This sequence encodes CASSPLHPLSSYNEQFF.

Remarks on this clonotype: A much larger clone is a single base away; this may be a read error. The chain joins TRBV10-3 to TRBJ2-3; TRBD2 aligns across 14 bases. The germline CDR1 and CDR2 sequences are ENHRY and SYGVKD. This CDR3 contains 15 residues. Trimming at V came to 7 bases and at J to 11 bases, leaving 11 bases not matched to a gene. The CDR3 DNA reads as TGTGCCATCACCGGGACTAGCGGGAGCAGAAATATGCAGTATTTT. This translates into CAITGTSGSRNMQYF.

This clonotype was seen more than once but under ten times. CDR3 loop: CASAGAAGYNEQFF. CDR3 DNA sequence: TGTGCCAGTGCGGGGGCTGCCGGCTACAATGAGCAGTTCTTC. The chain is built from TRBV28 and TRBJ2-1; the D gene is possibly TRBD2 (7 bases). The CDR3 contains 14 residues. CDR1 is MDHEN and CDR2 is SYDVKM in the germline V gene. The V end was cut by 9 bases, the J end by 3 bases, with 15 bases between.

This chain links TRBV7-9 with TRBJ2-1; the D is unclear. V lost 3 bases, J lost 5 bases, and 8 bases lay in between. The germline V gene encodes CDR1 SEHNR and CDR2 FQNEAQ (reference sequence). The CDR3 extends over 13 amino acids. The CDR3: CASSLDHNNEQFF. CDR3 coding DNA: TGTGCCAGCAGCTTGGACCACAACAATGAGCAGTTCTTC. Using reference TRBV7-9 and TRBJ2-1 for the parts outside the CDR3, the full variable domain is DTGVSQNPRHKITKRGQNVTFRCDPISEHNRLYWYRQTLGQGPEFLTYFQNEAQLEKSRLLSDRFSAERPKGSFSTLEIQRTEQGDSAMYLCASSLDHNNEQFFGPGTRLTVL.

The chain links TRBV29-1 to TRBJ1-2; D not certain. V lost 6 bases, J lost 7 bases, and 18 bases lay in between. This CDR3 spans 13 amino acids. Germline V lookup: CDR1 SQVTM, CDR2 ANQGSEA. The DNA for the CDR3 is TGCAGCGTCCTGGCCGGGAATAGCGCTGGCTACACCTTC. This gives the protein CSVLAGNSAGYTF. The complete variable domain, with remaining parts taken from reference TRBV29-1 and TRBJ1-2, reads SAVISQKPSRDICQRGTSLTIQCQVDSQVTMMFWYRQQPGQSLTLIATANQGSEATYESGFVIDKFPISRPNLTFSTLTVSNMSPEDSSIYLCSVLAGNSAGYTFGSGTRLTVV.

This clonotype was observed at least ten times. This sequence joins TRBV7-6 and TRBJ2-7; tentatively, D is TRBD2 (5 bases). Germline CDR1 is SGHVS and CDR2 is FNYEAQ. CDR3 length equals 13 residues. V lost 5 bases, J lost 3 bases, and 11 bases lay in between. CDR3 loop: CASSPGIGYEQYF. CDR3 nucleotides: TGTGCCAGCAGCCCCGGGATAGGCTACGAGCAGTACTTC.

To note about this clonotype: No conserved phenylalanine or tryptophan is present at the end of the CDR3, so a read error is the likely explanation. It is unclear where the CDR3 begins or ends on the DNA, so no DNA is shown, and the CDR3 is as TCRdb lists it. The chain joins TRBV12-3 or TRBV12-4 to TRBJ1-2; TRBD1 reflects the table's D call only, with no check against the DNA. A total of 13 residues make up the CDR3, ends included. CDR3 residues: CASSQMTGRSCTL.

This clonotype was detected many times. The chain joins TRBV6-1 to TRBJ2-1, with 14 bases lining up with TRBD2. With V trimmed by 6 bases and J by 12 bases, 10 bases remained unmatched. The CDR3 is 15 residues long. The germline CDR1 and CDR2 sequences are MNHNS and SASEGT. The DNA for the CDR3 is TGTGCCAGCAGACAGGGACTAGCGGGAGTCGATGGGCAGTTCTTC. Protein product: CASRQGLAGVDGQFF.

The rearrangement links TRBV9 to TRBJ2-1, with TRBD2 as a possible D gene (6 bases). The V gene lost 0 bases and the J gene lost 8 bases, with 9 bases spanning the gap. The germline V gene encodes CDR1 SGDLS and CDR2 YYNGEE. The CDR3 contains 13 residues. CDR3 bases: TGTGCCAGCAGCGTAGGGACTATCGATGAGCAGTTCTTC. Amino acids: CASSVGTIDEQFF.

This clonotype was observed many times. The chain's CDR3 is CASSQKGKTSGRIYDTQYF. CDR3 coding DNA: TGTGCCAGTAGTCAAAAGGGGAAGACTAGCGGGAGGATCTACGATACGCAGTATTTT. The V gene is TRBV19, the J gene TRBJ2-3; 13 nucleotides match TRBD2. Unmatched junction bases numbered 17, after V lost 5 bases and J lost 6 bases. The length of the CDR3 is 19 residues. Germline-derived CDR1 and CDR2 are LNHDA and SQIVND (reference sequence). Based on the CDR3 plus reference TRBV19 and TRBJ2-3, the full variable domain is DGGITQSPKYLFRKEGQNVTLSCEQNLNHDAMYWYRQDPGQGLRLIYYSQIVNDFQKGDIAEGYSVSREKKESFPLTVTSAQKNPTAFYLCASSQKGKTSGRIYDTQYFGPGTRLTVL.

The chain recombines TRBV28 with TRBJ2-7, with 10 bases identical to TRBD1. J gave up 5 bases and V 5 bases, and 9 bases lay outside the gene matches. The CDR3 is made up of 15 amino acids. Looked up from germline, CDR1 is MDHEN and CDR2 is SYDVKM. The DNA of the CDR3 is TGTGCCAGCAGTCCACTTGACAGGGGGCTCGACGAGCAGTACTTC. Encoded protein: CASSPLDRGLDEQYF. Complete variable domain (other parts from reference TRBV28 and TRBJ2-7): DVKVTQSSRYLVKRTGEKVFLECVQDMDHENMFWYRQDPGLGLRLIYFSYDVKMKEKGDIPEGYSVSREKKERFSLILESASTNQTSMYLCASSPLDRGLDEQYFGPGTRLTVT.

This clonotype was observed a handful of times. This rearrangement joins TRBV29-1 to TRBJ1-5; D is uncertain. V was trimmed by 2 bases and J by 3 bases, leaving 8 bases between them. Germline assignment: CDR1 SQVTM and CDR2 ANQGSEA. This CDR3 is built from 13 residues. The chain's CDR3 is CSVESGDNQPQHF. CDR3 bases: TGCAGCGTTGAATCGGGAGACAATCAGCCCCAGCATTTT.

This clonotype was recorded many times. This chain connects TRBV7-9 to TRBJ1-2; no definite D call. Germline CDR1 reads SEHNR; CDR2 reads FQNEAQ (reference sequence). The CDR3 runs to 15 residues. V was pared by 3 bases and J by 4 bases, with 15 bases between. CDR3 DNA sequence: TGTGCCAGCAGCTTTCCGGGCAGCCATATCTATGGCTACACCTTC. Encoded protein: CASSFPGSHIYGYTF.

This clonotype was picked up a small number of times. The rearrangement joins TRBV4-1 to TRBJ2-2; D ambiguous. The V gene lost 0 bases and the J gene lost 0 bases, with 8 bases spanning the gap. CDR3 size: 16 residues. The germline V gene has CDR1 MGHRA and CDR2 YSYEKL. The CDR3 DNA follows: TGCGCCAGCAGCCAAGATCAAGGGACGAACACCGGGGAGCTGTTTTTT. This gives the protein CASSQDQGTNTGELFF.

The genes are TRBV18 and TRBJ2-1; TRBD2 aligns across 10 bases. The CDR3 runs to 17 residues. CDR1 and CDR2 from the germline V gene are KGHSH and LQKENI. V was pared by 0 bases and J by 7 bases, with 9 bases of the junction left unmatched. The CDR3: CASSPPWLAGDRNEQFF. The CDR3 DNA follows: TGTGCCAGCTCACCACCGTGGCTAGCGGGAGACAGAAATGAGCAGTTCTTC.

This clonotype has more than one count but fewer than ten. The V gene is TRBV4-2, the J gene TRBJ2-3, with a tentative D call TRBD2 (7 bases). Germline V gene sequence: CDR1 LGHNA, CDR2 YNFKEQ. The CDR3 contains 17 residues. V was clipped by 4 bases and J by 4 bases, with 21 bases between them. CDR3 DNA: TGTGCCAGCAGCCTCCGCGTAAGGGGGGGCCCGCCAGATACGCAGTATTTT. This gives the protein CASSLRVRGGPPDTQYF.